This entry lists 5 T cell receptor beta chains sequenced from one sample in a study of beta chain features in type 1 diabetes (dated by TCRdb to the late 2010s). Library preparation employed the immunoSEQ multiplex PCR assay. The High Capacity cDNA Reverse Transcription Kit was used to reverse transcribe all of the isolated RNA, meaning that expressed TCRB transcripts were what got sequenced. TCRdb stores this immuneACCESS table with in-frame sequences only. Part of the clones is absent; in the studies checked, under half of the shortfall reflects unresolved V genes, and no reason is known for the rest. This sample lists around 500,000 clones; roughly 10% were detected once. Jointly, the top ten make up approximately 0.05% of the sample. The sequenced sample consisted of naive CD4+ T cells from blood. The label giving this sample's cell subset or site can be read as: true naive CD4+ T cells. Every receptor here comes from a woman aged 18 to 35 in good health.

The table lists this clone with many counts. The genes are TRBV30 and TRBJ2-5; perhaps TRBD1 as D (5 bases). There are 13 residues in the CDR3. CDR1 GTSNPN and CDR2 SVGIG come from the germline V gene (reference sequence). Trimming took off 5 bases at V and 5 bases at J, with 15 bases between the two ends. CDR3 bases: TGTGCCTGGGGCCCACCAGGGCAGGAGACCCAGTACTTC. Amino acid sequence: CAWGPPGQETQYF.

The chain uses TRBV6-1 and TRBJ2-7; no reliable D call. The CDR3 is 13 amino acids. V was clipped by 8 bases and J by 0 bases, with 11 bases between them. Germline assignment: CDR1 MNHNS and CDR2 SASEGT. The CDR3 sequence: CASEAGISYEQYV. CDR3 DNA sequence: TGTGCCAGCGAGGCCGGTATCTCCTACGAGCAGTACGTC.

As to this clone: A junction boundary mismatches the germline segment, possibly from a read error. The chain recombines TRBV28 with TRBJ2-4, with D possibly TRBD2 on 7 matching bases. The CDR3 has 14 amino acids. CDR1 is MDHEN, CDR2 SYDVKM, per germline. The CDR3 DNA reads as TGTGCCAGCAGTCCCGGGGGGCGGAAAAACAATCAGTACTTC. Protein product: CASSPGGRKNNQYF.

This clone was recorded a few times. The rearrangement links TRBV19 to TRBJ2-6; D gene unclear. Trimming left V 0 bases short and J 1 base short, with 4 bases between. Germline values: CDR1 LNHDA, CDR2 SQIVND (reference sequence). The CDR3 is 15 residues long. The CDR3 loop is CASSIEGSGANVLTF. CDR3 in DNA: TGTGCCAGTAGTATAGAAGGGTCTGGGGCCAACGTCCTGACTTTC.

This clone was seen a handful of times. V and J are TRBV5-1 and TRBJ2-6; D gene ambiguous. CDR3 length: 15 residues. From germline, CDR1 is SGHRS and CDR2 YFSETQ. Trimming took off 3 bases at V and 0 bases at J, with 7 bases between the two ends. CDR3 loop: CASSSHPSGANVLTF. The CDR3 DNA follows: TGCGCCAGCAGCTCACACCCCTCTGGGGCCAACGTCCTGACTTTC.